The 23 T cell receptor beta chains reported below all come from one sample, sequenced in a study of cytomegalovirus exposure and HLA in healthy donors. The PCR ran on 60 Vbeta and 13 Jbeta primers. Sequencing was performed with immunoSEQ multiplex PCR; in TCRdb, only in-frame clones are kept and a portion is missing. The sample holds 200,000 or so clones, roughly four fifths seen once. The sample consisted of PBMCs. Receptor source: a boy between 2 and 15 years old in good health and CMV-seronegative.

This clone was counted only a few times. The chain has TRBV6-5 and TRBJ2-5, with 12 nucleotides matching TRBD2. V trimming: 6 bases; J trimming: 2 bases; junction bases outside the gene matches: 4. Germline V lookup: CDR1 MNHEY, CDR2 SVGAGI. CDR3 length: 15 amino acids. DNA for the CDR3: TGTGCCAGCAGCCCCACTAGCGGGGGGCAAGAGACCCAGTACTTC. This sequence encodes CASSPTSGGQETQYF.

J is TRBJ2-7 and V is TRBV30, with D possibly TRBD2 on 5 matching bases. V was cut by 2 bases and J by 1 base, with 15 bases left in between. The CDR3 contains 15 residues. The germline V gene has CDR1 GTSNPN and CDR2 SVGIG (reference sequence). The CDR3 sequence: CAWSISPGYSYEQYF. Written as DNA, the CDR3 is TGTGCCTGGAGTATAAGCCCGGGGTATTCCTACGAGCAGTACTTC. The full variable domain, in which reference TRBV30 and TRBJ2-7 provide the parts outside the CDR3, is SQTIHQWPATLVQPVGSPLSLECTVEGTSNPNLYWYRQAAGRGLQLLFYSVGIGQISSEVPQNLSASRPQDRQFILSSKKLLLSDSGFYLCAWSISPGYSYEQYFGPGTRLTVT.

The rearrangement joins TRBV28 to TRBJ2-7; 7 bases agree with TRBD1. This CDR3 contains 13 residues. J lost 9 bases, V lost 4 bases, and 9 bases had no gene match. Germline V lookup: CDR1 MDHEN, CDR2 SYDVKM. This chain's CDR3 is CASSSGQELAQYF. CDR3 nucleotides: TGTGCCAGCAGTTCCGGACAGGAGCTCGCGCAGTACTTC. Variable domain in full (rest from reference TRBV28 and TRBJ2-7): DVKVTQSSRYLVKRTGEKVFLECVQDMDHENMFWYRQDPGLGLRLIYFSYDVKMKEKGDIPEGYSVSREKKERFSLILESASTNQTSMYLCASSSGQELAQYFGPGTRLTVT.

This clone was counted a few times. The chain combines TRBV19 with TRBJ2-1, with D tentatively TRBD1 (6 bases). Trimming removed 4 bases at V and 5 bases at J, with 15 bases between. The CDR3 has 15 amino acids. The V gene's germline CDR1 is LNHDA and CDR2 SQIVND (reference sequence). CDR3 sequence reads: CASSNGGGANNEQFF. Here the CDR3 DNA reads TGTGCCAGTAGTAACGGTGGGGGCGCGAACAATGAGCAGTTCTTC.

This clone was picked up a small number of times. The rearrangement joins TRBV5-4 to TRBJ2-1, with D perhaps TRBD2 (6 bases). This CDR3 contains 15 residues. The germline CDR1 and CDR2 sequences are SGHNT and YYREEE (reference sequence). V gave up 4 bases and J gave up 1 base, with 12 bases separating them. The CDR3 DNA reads TGTGCCAGCAGCCCCGGGACTGGTTCCTACAATGAGCAGTTCTTC. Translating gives CASSPGTGSYNEQFF.

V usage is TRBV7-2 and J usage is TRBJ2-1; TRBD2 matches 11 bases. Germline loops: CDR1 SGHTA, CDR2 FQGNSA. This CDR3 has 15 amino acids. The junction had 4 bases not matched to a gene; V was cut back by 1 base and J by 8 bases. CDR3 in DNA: TGTGCCAGCAGCTTAGTAGCGGGGGGGCCCCATGAGCAGTTCTTC. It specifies CASSLVAGGPHEQFF.

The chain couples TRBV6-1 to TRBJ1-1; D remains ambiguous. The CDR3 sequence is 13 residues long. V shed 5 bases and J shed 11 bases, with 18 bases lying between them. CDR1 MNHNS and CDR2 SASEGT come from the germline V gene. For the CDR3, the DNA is TGTGCCAGCAGTTTTGGAGGGATTGGGAGGGCTTTCTTT. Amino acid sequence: CASSFGGIGRAFF.

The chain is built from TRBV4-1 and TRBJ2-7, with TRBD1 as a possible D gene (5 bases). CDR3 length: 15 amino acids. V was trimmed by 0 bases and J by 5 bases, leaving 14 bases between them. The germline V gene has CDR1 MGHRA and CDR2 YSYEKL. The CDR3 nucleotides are TGCGCCAGCAGCCAAGAGTCAGGGTTTGTCGACGAGCAGTACTTC. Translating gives CASSQESGFVDEQYF.

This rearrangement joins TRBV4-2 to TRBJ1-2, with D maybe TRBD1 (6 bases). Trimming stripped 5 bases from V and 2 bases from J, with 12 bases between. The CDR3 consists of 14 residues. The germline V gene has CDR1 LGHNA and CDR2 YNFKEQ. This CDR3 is CASSAAQGNYGYTF. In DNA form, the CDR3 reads TGTGCCAGCAGCGCTGCGCAGGGGAACTATGGCTACACCTTC.

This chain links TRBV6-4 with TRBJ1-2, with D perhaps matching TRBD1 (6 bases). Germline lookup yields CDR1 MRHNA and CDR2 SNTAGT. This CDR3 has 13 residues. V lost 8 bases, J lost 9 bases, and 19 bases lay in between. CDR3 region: CASPEPHRESYTF. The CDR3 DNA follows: TGTGCCAGCCCTGAGCCCCACAGGGAAAGCTACACCTTC.

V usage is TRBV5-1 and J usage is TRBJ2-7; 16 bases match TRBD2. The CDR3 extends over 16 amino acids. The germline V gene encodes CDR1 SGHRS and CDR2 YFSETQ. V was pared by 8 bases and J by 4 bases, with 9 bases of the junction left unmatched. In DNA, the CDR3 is TGCGCCAGGTGGCCGGGACTAGCGGGGGGGCAGTACGAGCAGTACTTC. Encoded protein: CARWPGLAGGQYEQYF. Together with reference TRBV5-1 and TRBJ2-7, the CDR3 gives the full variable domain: KAGVTQTPRYLIKTRGQQVTLSCSPISGHRSVSWYQQTPGQGLQFLFEYFSETQRNKGNFPGRFSGRQFSNSRSEMNVSTLELGDSALYLCARWPGLAGGQYEQYFGPGTRLTVT.

The CDR3 DNA reads as TGTGCCAGTAGCGGACAGGGGTCTAACTATGGCTACACCTTC. Translating it yields CASSGQGSNYGYTF. The rearrangement joins TRBV19 to TRBJ1-2, with TRBD1 identical over 9 bases. The CDR3 covers 14 residues. Per the germline V gene, CDR1 is LNHDA and CDR2 is SQIVND (reference sequence). V was pared by 6 bases and J by 0 bases, with 2 bases of the junction left unmatched.

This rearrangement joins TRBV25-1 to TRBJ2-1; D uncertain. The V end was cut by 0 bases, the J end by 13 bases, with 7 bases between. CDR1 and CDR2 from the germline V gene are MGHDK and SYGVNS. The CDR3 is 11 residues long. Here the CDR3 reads CASSEYEVQFF. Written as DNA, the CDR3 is TGTGCCAGCAGTGAATATGAGGTCCAGTTCTTC.

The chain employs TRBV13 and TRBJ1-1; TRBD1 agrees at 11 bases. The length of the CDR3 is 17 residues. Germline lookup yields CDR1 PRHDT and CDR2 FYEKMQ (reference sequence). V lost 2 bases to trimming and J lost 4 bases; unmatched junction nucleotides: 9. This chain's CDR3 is CASSLPGGTGGRTEAFF. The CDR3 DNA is TGTGCCAGCAGCTTACCTGGGGGGACAGGGGGACGCACTGAAGCTTTCTTT.

Written as DNA, the CDR3 is TGTGCCAGCAGCTTATTCTACGGGAGCTACGAGCAGTACTTC. Translated, it gives CASSLFYGSYEQYF. The rearrangement uses TRBV11-1 and TRBJ2-5, with a tentative D call TRBD2 (6 bases). The end of the DNA is better explained by TRBJ2-7, so the J call may be wrong. The CDR3 runs 14 residues. Germline V gene sequence: CDR1 SGHAT, CDR2 FQDESV (reference sequence).

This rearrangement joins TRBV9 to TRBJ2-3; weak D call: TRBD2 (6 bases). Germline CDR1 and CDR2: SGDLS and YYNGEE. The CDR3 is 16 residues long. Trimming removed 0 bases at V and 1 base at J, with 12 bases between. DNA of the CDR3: TGTGCCAGCAGCGTAGCTGTCGGCGGGGGCACAGATACGCAGTATTTT. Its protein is CASSVAVGGGTDTQYF.

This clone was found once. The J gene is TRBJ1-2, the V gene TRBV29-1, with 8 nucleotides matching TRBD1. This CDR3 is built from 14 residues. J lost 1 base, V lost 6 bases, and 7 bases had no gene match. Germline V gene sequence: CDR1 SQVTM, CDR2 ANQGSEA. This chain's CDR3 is CSVARDRHNYGYTF. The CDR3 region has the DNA TGCAGCGTCGCACGGGACAGGCATAACTATGGCTACACCTTC.

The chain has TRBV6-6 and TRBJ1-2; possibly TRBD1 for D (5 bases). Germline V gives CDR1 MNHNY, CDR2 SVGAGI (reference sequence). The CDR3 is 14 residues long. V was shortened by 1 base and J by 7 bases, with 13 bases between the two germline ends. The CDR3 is CASSYWAGTGGYTF. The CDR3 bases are TGTGCCAGCAGTTACTGGGCGGGGACTGGTGGCTACACCTTC.

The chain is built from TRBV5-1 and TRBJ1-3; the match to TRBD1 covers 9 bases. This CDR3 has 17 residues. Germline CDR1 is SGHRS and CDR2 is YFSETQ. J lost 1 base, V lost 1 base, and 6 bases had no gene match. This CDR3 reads CASSLWWGTGSGNTIYF. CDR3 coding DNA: TGCGCCAGCAGCTTGTGGTGGGGGACAGGGTCTGGAAACACCATATATTTT.

CDR3 in amino acids: CASSSQGAGELFF. CDR3 nucleotide sequence: TGTGCCAGCAGTTCACAGGGGGCCGGGGAGCTGTTTTTT. This chain links TRBV2 with TRBJ2-2; 8 bases line up with TRBD1. Germline CDR1 is SNHLY and CDR2 is FYNNEI. V was clipped by 5 bases and J by 6 bases; unmatched bases: 2. The CDR3 extends over 13 amino acids. The full variable domain, its missing parts supplied by reference TRBV2 and TRBJ2-2, is EPEVTQTPSHQVTQMGQEVILRCVPISNHLYFYWYRQILGQKVEFLVSFYNNEISEKSEIFDDQFSVERPDGSNFTLKIRSTKLEDSAMYFCASSSQGAGELFFGEGSRLTVL.

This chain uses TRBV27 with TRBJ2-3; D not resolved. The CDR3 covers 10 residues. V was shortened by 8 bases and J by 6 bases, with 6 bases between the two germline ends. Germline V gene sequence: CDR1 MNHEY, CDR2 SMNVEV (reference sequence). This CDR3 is CASGSDTQYF. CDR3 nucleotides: TGTGCCAGCGGCTCTGATACGCAGTATTTT.

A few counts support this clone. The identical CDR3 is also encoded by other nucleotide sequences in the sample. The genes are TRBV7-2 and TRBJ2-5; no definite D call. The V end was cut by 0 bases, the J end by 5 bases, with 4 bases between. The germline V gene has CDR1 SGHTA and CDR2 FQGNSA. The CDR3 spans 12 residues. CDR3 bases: TGTGCCAGCAGCTTAGCCCTGGAGACCCAGTACTTC. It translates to CASSLALETQYF.

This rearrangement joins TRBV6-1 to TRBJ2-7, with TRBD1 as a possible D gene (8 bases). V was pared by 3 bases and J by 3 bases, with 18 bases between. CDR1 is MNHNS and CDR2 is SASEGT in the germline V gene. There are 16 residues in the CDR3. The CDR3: CASSDAGAGGLYEQYF. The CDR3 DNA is TGTGCCAGCAGTGATGCGGGGGCAGGGGGCCTCTACGAGCAGTACTTC.